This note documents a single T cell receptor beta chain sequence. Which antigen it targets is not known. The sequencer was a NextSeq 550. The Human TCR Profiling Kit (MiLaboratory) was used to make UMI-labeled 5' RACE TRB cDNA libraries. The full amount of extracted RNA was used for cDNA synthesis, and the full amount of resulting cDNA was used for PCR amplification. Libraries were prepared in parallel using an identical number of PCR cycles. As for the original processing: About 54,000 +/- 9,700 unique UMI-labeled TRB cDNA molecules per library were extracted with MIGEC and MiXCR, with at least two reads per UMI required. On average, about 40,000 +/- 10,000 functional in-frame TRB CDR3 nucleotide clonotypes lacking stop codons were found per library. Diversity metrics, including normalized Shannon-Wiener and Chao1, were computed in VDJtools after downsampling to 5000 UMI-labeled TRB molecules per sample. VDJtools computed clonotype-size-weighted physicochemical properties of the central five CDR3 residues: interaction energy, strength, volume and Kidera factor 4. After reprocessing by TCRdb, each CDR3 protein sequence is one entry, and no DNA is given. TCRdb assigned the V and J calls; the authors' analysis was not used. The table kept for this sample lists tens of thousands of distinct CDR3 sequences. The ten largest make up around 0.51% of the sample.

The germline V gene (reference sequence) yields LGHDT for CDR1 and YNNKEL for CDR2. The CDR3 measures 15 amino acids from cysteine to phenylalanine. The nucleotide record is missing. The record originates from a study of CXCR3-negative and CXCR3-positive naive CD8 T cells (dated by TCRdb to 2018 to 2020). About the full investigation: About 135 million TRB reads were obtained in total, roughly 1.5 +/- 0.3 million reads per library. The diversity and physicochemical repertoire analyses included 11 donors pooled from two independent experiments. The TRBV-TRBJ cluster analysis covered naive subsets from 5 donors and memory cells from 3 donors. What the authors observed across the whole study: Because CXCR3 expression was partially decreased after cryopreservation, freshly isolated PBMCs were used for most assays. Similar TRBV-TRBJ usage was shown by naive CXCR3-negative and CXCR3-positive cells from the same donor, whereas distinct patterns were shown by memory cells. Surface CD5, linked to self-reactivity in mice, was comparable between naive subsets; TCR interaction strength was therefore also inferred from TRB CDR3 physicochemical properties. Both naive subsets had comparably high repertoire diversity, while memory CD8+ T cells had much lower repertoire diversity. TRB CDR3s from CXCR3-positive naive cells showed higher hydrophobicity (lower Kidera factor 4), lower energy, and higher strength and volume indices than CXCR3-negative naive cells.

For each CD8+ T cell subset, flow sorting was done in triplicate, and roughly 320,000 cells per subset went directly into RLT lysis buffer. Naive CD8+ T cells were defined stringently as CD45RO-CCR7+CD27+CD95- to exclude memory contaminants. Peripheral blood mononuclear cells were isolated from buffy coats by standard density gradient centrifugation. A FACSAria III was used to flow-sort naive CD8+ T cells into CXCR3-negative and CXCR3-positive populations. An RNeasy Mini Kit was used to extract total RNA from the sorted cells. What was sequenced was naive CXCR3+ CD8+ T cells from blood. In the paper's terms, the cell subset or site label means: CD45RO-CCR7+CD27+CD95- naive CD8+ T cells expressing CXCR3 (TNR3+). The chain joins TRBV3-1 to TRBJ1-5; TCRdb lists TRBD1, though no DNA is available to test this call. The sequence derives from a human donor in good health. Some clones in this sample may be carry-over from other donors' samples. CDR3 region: CASRGGQSSQEPQHF.